Included here is one T cell receptor beta chain sequence, with context. As yet, its antigen is unknown. Amplification used 52 TRBV primers and 13 TRBJ primers. The repertoire was sequenced with immunoSEQ multiplex PCR; TCRdb's copy has only in-frame clones and lacks some. The sample gives about 21,000 clones, roughly 84% of which show up once; approximately 1.3% is in the top ten. The CDR3 is 15 amino acids. Germline-derived CDR1 and CDR2 are MNHNS and SASEGT. Germline trimming cut 4 bases from V and 6 bases from J; bases unmatched to any gene: 7. The data were taken from a study of regulatory T cells. Study-level points and caveats: In CD3G-deficient patients, conventional CD4+ T cells were enriched for hydrophobic CDR3 residues at positions 6 and 7.

Every patient with CD3G deficiency had evidence of autoimmunity. CD4+ T cells were divided by sorting: CD25-high CD127-low Tregs, CD25-low CD127-high conventional cells. Sequenced input: conventional CD4+ T cells sorted from blood. The gene calls are TRBV6-1 and TRBJ2-1, with 9 positions matching TRBD2. The receptor was isolated from a child aged 5-17 years with CD3G deficiency. Here the CDR3 reads CASSGGPSGTNEQFF. DNA for the CDR3: TGTGCCAGCAGTGGGGGGCCTAGCGGGACCAATGAGCAGTTCTTC.